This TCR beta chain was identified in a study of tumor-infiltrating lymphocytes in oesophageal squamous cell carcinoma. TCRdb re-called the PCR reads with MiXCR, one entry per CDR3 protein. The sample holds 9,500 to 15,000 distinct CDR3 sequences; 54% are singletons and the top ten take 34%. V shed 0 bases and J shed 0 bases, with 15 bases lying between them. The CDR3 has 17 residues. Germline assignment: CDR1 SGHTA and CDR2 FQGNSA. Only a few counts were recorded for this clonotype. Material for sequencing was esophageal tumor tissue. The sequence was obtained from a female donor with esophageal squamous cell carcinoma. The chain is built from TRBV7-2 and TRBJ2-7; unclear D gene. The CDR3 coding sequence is TGTGCCAGCAGCTTAGCGCTTATGGGCCTGAGCTCCTACGAGCAGTACTTC. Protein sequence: CASSLALMGLSSYEQYF.